Each of the 2 T cell receptor beta chains below was sequenced from the same sample in a study of cytomegalovirus exposure and HLA in healthy donors (dated 2017 in TCRdb). Libraries were constructed by the immunoSEQ multiplex PCR assay. For the multiplex PCR, a mixture combining 60 forward primers for TCR Vbeta segments and 13 reverse primers for TCR Jbeta segments was used. Imported from immuneACCESS, the table was reduced by TCRdb to in-frame sequences with V and J called. These copies leave out some clones; in studies compared against another copy, an unresolved V gene accounts for under half, and the cause of the remainder is not known. The table for this sample lists roughly 98,000 clones; 70% to 80% of them were counted only once. The ten biggest clones cover approximately 3.5% of the sample. The sequencing sample was made of PBMCs. These receptors originate from a middle-aged man in good health and CMV-seronegative.

The rearrangement links TRBV2 to TRBJ2-1, with D possibly matching TRBD1 (5 bases). The V end was cut by 3 bases, the J end by 3 bases, with 9 bases between. Per germline, CDR1 SNHLY and CDR2 FYNNEI. The CDR3 extends over 14 amino acids. The chain's CDR3 is CASSDRQSYNEQFF. CDR3 DNA: TGTGCCAGCAGTGACCGACAGAGCTACAATGAGCAGTTCTTC.

This rearrangement joins TRBV28 to TRBJ2-7; a possible D gene is TRBD2 (6 bases). Germline loops: CDR1 MDHEN, CDR2 SYDVKM. V dropped 6 bases and J dropped 3 bases, with 33 bases sitting between them. This CDR3 is built from 20 residues. CDR3 in DNA: TGTGCCAGCAGGGGGTTACCGGGGCTAGCGCTTCTCGGGAAAGTCTACGAGCAGTACTTC. Its translation is CASRGLPGLALLGKVYEQYF.